These T cell receptor beta chains were read from a single sample in a study of blood T cell repertoires in COVID-19. Sequencing was performed with immunoSEQ multiplex PCR; in TCRdb, only in-frame clones are kept and a portion is missing. The profile shows approximately 280,000 clones, roughly 90% of them singletons. The sequenced material came from peripheral blood. These receptors were obtained from a man in his late teens or twenties with active or convalescent COVID-19. CDR3s include the opening cysteine and the closing phenylalanine or tryptophan. D genes are given only for firm matches. Clone size is not always given. Where it is, it says once, few, many or a class for expanded clones.

- TRBJ2-7 - TRBV9 TGTGCCAGCAGCGTAGAGGCGGGGGCTTCCTACGAGCAGTACTTC CASSVEAGASYEQYF
once TRBJ2-3 - TRBV2 TGTGCTTCCGGACTATCAGATACGCAGTATTTT CASGLSDTQYF
- TRBJ1-4 - TRBV20-1 TGCAGTGCTCGTGGAGGGCCTAAATATGAAAAACTGTTTTTT CSARGGPKYEKLFF
- TRBJ2-2 TRBD1 TRBV7-6 TGTGCCAGCACCCAAAGATACAGGGGAAAGGTCGGGGAGCTGTTTTTT CASTQRYRGKVGELFF
- TRBJ2-5 - TRBV5-5 TGTGCCAGCAGCTCCGGGACTGGGGAGACCCAGTACTTC CASSSGTGETQYF
- TRBJ1-1 - TRBV12-3/TRBV12-4 TGTGCCAGCAGTCCTCGGGAGACTGAAGCTTTCTTT CASSPRETEAFF
- TRBJ1-1 - TRBV9 TGTGCCAGCAGCGTAGGGGCAGTTAACACTGAAGCTTTCTTT CASSVGAVNTEAFF
few TRBJ1-6 - TRBV12-5 TGTGCTAGTGGTTGGAATACAGGGTCCGTTAATTCACCCCTCCACTTT CASGWNTGSVNSPLHF
- TRBJ2-3 TRBD2 TRBV6-5 TGTGCCAGCAGCACTAGCGCAGATACGCAGTATTTT CASSTSADTQYF
- TRBJ2-7 - TRBV5-1 TGCGCCAGCAGCTTGGCTGGGGGAGGAGCCTACGAGCAGTACTTC CASSLAGGGAYEQYF
- TRBJ1-1 - TRBV7-2 TGTGCCAGCAGCTTAATGGCGGGGGGCGCCGGCACTGAAGCTTTCTTT CASSLMAGGAGTEAFF
few TRBJ1-6 TRBD1 TRBV6-5 TGTGCCAGCCGAGCCCTGGGACAGAATTCACCCCTCCACTTT CASRALGQNSPLHF
few TRBJ2-7 - TRBV2 TGTGCCAGCAGTGAACACTACGAGCAGTACTTC CASSEHYEQYF
- TRBJ2-4 TRBD2 TRBV19 TGTGCCAGTAGTATTGGCGGGGGGGCCAAAAACATTCAGTACTTC CASSIGGGAKNIQYF
few TRBJ1-6 TRBD1 TRBV4-2 TGTGCCAGCAGCCTCTCTCTAGGGGACAGGGTTGTTTTT CASSLSLGDRVVF
- TRBJ1-5 TRBD1 TRBV5-8 TGTGCCACGAATACAGGGGGCGACGGGCAGCCCCAGCATTTT CATNTGGDGQPQHF
- TRBJ2-2 TRBD1 TRBV19 TGTGCCAGTAATGATTGGACAGGGTCGAACACCGGGGAGCTGTTTTTT CASNDWTGSNTGELFF
- TRBJ1-2 - TRBV4-1 TGCGCCAGCAGCCAAGATCCCTCTTCCCCGTACTATGGCTACACCTTC CASSQDPSSPYYGYTF
- TRBJ2-6 TRBD2 TRBV4-1 TGCGCCAGCAGCCCCTTCGGGGGGGCCCTCTCTGGGGCCAACGTCCTGACTTTC CASSPFGGALSGANVLTF
- TRBJ1-1 - TRBV6-2/TRBV6-3 TGTGCCAGCAGTTACCGGGATAACACTGAAGCTTTCTTT CASSYRDNTEAFF
- TRBJ2-5 TRBD2 TRBV4-1 TGCGCCAGCAGCCACCACATTAGCGGGGAATTTCAAGAGACCCAGTACTTC CASSHHISGEFQETQYF
- TRBJ1-4 - TRBV5-1 TGCGCCAGAAGCCCGGAAAAGGGAGGTCAGGAAAAACTGTTTTTT CARSPEKGGQEKLFF
few TRBJ1-1 TRBD1 TRBV5-5 TGTGCCAGCAGCGTTCAGGGGGCCCTCACTGAAGCTTTCTTT CASSVQGALTEAFF
- TRBJ1-4 - TRBV4-1 TGCGCCAGCAGCCAAGATGGCCTCACGTTCGATAATGAAAAACTGTTTTTT CASSQDGLTFDNEKLFF
- TRBJ2-5 TRBD1 TRBV5-4 TGTGCCACATCTCCGGACAGGGAAGAGACCCAGTACTTC CATSPDREETQYF
- TRBJ1-1 - TRBV19 TGTGCCAGTAGAGTTGAGGGAGGTTCTGAAGCTTTCTTT CASRVEGGSEAFF
- TRBJ2-5 TRBD2 TRBV4-2 TGTGCCAGCAGCCAAGGTAGCGGGGTCGGAGAGACCCAGTACTTC CASSQGSGVGETQYF
once TRBJ1-5 - TRBV20-1 TGCAGTGCTAGTTTTGGCATCCCGGGCGGGGTTAGCAATCAGCCCCAGCATTTT CSASFGIPGGVSNQPQHF
once TRBJ2-7 TRBD1 TRBV7-9 TGTGCCAGCAGCCCCCGGGACAGTAACGAGCAGTACTTC CASSPRDSNEQYF
- TRBJ1-1 - TRBV27 TGTGCCAGCAGTTTAAATCTCGGTCGTGGAGCTTTCTTT CASSLNLGRGAFF
- TRBJ1-5 TRBD1 TRBV5-1 TGCGCCACCCCGGTCAGGGGGATAGGCAATCAGCCCCAGCATTTT CATPVRGIGNQPQHF
- TRBJ2-7 - TRBV7-9 TGTGCCAGCAGCCCCAGACCGACCCGGGAAAGAGGCCCAATCTACGAGCAGTACTTC CASSPRPTRERGPIYEQYF
- TRBJ2-7 - TRBV5-5 TGTGCCGTCCCGTACCTCCGGGTCGTAGAATACGAGCAGTACTTC CAVPYLRVVEYEQYF
- TRBJ2-1 - TRBV7-9 TGTGCCAGCAGCACCCAGGGGAGCTCCTACAATGAGCAGTTCTTC CASSTQGSSYNEQFF
- TRBJ1-6 - TRBV3-1/TRBV3-2 TGTGCCAGCAGCCATATGGGAGGCCCCAGGACTTCACCCCTCCACTTT CASSHMGGPRTSPLHF
- TRBJ1-5 - TRBV11-2 TGTGCCAGCAGCTTAGTCATGGGGAGAAGCAATCAGCCCCAGCATTTT CASSLVMGRSNQPQHF